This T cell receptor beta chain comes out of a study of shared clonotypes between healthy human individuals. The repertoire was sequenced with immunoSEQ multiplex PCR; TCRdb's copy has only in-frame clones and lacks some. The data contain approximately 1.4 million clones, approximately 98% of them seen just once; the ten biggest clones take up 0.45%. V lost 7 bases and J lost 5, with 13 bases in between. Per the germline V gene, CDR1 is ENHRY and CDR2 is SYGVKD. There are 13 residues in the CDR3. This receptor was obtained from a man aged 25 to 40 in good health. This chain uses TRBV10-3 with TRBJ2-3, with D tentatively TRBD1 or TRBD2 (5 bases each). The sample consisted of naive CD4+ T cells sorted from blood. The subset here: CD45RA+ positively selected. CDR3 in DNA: TGTGCCATCAAAAGGGACGAAGAAGATACGCAGTATTTT. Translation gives CAIKRDEEDTQYF.